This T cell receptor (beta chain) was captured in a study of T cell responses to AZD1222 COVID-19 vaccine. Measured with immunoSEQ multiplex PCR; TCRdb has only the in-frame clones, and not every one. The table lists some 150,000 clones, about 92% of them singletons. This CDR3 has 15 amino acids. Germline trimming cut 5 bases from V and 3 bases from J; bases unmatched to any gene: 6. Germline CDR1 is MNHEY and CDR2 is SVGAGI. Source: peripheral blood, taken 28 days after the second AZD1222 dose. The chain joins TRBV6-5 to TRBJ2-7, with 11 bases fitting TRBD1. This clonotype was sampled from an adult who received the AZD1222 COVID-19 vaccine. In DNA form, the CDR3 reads TGTGCCAGCAGTCCCGGGACAGGGGGATTCTACGAGCAGTACTTC. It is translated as CASSPGTGGFYEQYF.